The text below deals with one TCR beta chain. In its sample, this clone was seen once. This receptor's antigen is unknown. Per-base qualities were not stored, and no clone one base away is much larger. The immunoSEQ Assay, a bias-controlled multiplex PCR, was used to amplify TCRbeta CDR3 regions from genomic DNA. The published analysis was carried out like this. Nucleated cell counts per sample were estimated from amplification of reference gene primers within the assay. To quantify the absolute abundance of each unique TCRbeta CDR3 rearrangement, sequence reads were collapsed and filtered. For each sample, productive Simpson clonality was calculated by taking the square root of Simpson's diversity index across productive rearrangements. TCRdb mirrors the immuneACCESS table, restricted to in-frame sequences. Some clones are absent from its copies; in checked studies, under half trace to an unresolved V gene, and the reason for the others is unknown. V and J calls and clone size come straight from that table; D and trimming were deduced from the DNA. The sample has 200,000 to 250,000 clones on record, over 80% of them singletons. Roughly 1.3% of the sample goes to the ten largest clones.

This sample was taken from a study of blood T cell repertoires in COVID-19 (TCRdb year 2020). Concerning the study at large: Samples covering the acute and convalescent phases of COVID-19 were provided by collaborators in the United States, Italy and Spain. Deeply sampled blood TCRbeta repertoires from subjects exposed to, actively infected with, or recovered from COVID-19 were included in the dataset. Samples were obtained from the ongoing ImmuneRACE study (first 160 participants) and from roughly 1,300 subjects provided by 6 global collaborators. The repertoires were released in a freely available public database meant as a resource for research on the immune response to SARS-CoV-2. The material from the prospective study consisted of cDNA or gDNA derived from T cells, B-cell-depleted T cells, or PBMCs. Nearly every sample came with metadata listing a de-identified subject ID, COVID-19 status, age in years and sex. Where available, HLA class I and class II types were taken from metadata supplied by the sample provider and were not determined by assay-based typing.

From the germline V gene (reference sequence), CDR1 is SEHNR and CDR2 is FQNEAQ. From cysteine to phenylalanine, the CDR3 is 14 amino acids long. Just the 42-base CDR3 DNA is kept, in frame starting at base 1. Germline trimming: 11 bases from V, 8 bases from J; junction bases outside gene matches: 14. In Seattle, one collaborating source enrolled patients while the infection was active and tracked those patients longitudinally over the course of disease. Whole blood was collected in K2EDTA tubes by collaborating institutions according to the institutions' own protocols. For TCRbeta analysis, collaborator samples were shipped as frozen whole blood, as isolated PBMCs, or as DNA extracted from either sample type. Study-level results and caveats: The quantity of clinical and demographic metadata differed by source and by participant and was supplied without curation.

The specimen was peripheral blood. The chain is assembled from TRBV7-9 and TRBJ2-2, with 7 bases aligning to TRBD2. The receptor comes from a young woman with COVID-19, enrolled during active disease. In nucleotide form, the sequence is TGTGCCGGCCTGGCACTAGCGAGTGGGGGGGAGCTGTTTTTT. It specifies CAGLALASGGELFF.